This record covers a single TCR beta chain. This record belongs to a study of shared T cell receptors in the human thymus. Generated by immunoSEQ multiplex PCR, the TCRdb table keeps only in-frame clones and is missing some. The data hold fewer than 700,000 clones, with around 89% observed a single time. J was trimmed by 3 bases and V by 5 bases; bases with no gene match: 3. The CDR3 sequence is 15 residues long. In germline, CDR1 is SGHTA, CDR2 FQGNSA. This sample was shared with a second study, whose subject was human thymus T cells. That paper adds: From resections taken during corrective heart surgery, the thymus tissue was obtained.

The chain couples TRBV7-2 to TRBJ2-7, with 14 nucleotides matching TRBD2. Specimen: thymocytes. This clonotype was sampled from a boy under three years old with a congenital heart defect. CDR3 protein: CASSRGLAGVYEQYF. The CDR3, as DNA: TGTGCCAGCAGCCGGGGACTAGCGGGAGTCTACGAGCAGTACTTC.